The 6 T cell receptor beta chains given below trace back to one sample, sequenced in a study of beta chain features in type 1 diabetes. Sequenced material consisted of expressed TCRB transcripts (all of the isolated RNA was reverse transcribed). Sequenced by immunoSEQ multiplex PCR; TCRdb stores in-frame clones only, minus some. Found here are some 150,000 clones, under 60% of them singletons; the top ten hold under 0.45%. The sequenced material came from Tregs from blood. These receptors were collected from a man aged 18 to 30 in good health.

The rearrangement links TRBV7-8 to TRBJ2-1, with 9 bases matching TRBD2. Germline V CDR1 and CDR2: SGHVS, FQNEAQ. The V gene end was trimmed by 5 bases and the J gene end by 5 bases; junction bases not matched to a gene: 7. The CDR3 length is 15 residues. In DNA form, the CDR3 reads TGTGCCAGCAGCCGATATAGCGGGGGAGACAATGAGCAGTTCTTC. Amino acids: CASSRYSGGDNEQFF.

This clone has just a few counts. The chain combines TRBV4-3 with TRBJ1-5; D not certain. The V end was cut by 0 bases, the J end by 4 bases, with 4 bases between. This CDR3 comprises 13 residues. The germline V gene has CDR1 LGHNA and CDR2 YSLEER. The CDR3 protein is CASSQDPNQPQHF. In DNA form, the CDR3 reads TGCGCCAGCAGCCAAGATCCGAATCAGCCCCAGCATTTT.

This sequence joins TRBV25-1 and TRBJ2-7, with 10 bases lining up with TRBD2. The CDR3 is made up of 14 amino acids. Germline V gene sequence: CDR1 MGHDK, CDR2 SYGVNS. V shed 7 bases and J 3 bases; nucleotides not matched to a gene: 6. The CDR3 coding sequence is TGTGCCAGCAATAAAGCGGGAGGGAACTACGAGCAGTACTTC. This sequence encodes CASNKAGGNYEQYF.

The chain couples TRBV6-6 to TRBJ2-5, with 7 bases matching TRBD2. This CDR3 is 15 amino acids long. V was clipped by 0 bases and J by 1 base; unmatched bases: 2. The germline CDR1 and CDR2 sequences are MNHNY and SVGAGI (reference sequence). CDR3 in amino acids: CASSYSGGSQETQYF. Here the CDR3 DNA reads TGTGCCAGCAGTTACTCGGGCGGGAGCCAAGAGACCCAGTACTTC.

This chain joins TRBV5-1 and TRBJ1-1; D is ambiguous. V lost 0 bases and J 5 bases, leaving 11 bases between the germline ends. This CDR3 is built from 14 residues. Per the germline V gene, CDR1 is SGHRS and CDR2 is YFSETQ. CDR3 residues: CASSLGARRTEAFF. The DNA of the CDR3 is TGCGCCAGCAGCTTGGGGGCCCGTAGGACTGAAGCTTTCTTT. The full variable domain, in which reference TRBV5-1 and TRBJ1-1 provide the parts outside the CDR3, is KAGVTQTPRYLIKTRGQQVTLSCSPISGHRSVSWYQQTPGQGLQFLFEYFSETQRNKGNFPGRFSGRQFSNSRSEMNVSTLELGDSALYLCASSLGARRTEAFFGQGTRLTVV.

This chain uses TRBV15 with TRBJ2-2; a weak D match, TRBD1 (6 bases). This CDR3 is 16 amino acids long. The germline V and J ends were trimmed by 0 bases and 2 bases, with 10 bases remaining between them. Germline CDR1 and CDR2: LNHNV and YYDKDF (reference sequence). The CDR3 reads CATSRDPGVNTGELFF. In DNA, the CDR3 is TGTGCCACCAGCAGAGATCCAGGGGTAAACACCGGGGAGCTGTTTTTT.